The rows below give T cell receptor beta chains drawn from one sample of a study of T cells after yellow fever vaccination. TCRdb independently ran MiXCR on the 5' RACE reads; one entry per CDR3 protein. The sample has 300,000 to 350,000 distinct CDR3 sequences; almost 4% are singletons. The specimen comprised PBMCs, sampled 5 days after the yellow fever booster vaccination. The receptors come from a man younger than 30 who received the YFV17D yellow fever vaccine. Both conserved end residues are part of each CDR3. Each record gives: clone size, V gene, D gene, J gene, CDR3 protein, CDR3 DNA. The D gene is left open where the match is weak. Clone size is shown for a subset of rows, as once, few, many or a class of expanded clone.

size: few
V: TRBV7-9
D: TRBD1
J: TRBJ1-1
CDR3: CASTKGQGANTEAFF
DNA: TGTGCCAGCACCAAAGGACAGGGGGCGAACACTGAAGCTTTCTTT

size: many
V: TRBV29-1
D: -
J: TRBJ2-2
CDR3: CSTLGGPNTGELFF
DNA: TGCAGCACCCTTGGGGGGCCTAACACCGGGGAGCTGTTTTTT

size: -
V: TRBV19
D: -
J: TRBJ1-1
CDR3: CASSTSRLNTEAFF
DNA: TGTGCCAGTAGTACAAGTCGGTTGAACACTGAAGCTTTCTTT

size: -
V: TRBV4-2
D: -
J: TRBJ2-2
CDR3: CASSQDIGGRTGELFF
DNA: TGTGCCAGCAGCCAAGATATAGGGGGAAGGACCGGGGAGCTGTTTTTT

size: few
V: TRBV4-1
D: -
J: TRBJ1-2
CDR3: CASSQPGTRLSGYTF
DNA: TGCGCCAGCAGCCAACCCGGGACACGGCTGAGTGGCTACACCTTC

size: few
V: TRBV12-3/TRBV12-4
D: -
J: TRBJ2-2
CDR3: CASRIPGGPGELFF
DNA: TGTGCCAGCAGGATCCCCGGGGGACCGGGGGAGCTGTTTTTT

size: many
V: TRBV6-2/TRBV6-3
D: -
J: TRBJ2-7
CDR3: CASGSFRAYEQYF
DNA: TGTGCCAGCGGGTCCTTCAGGGCCTACGAGCAGTACTTC

size: many
V: TRBV24-1
D: -
J: TRBJ2-1
CDR3: CATSVGSSYEQFF
DNA: TGTGCCACCAGTGTTGGCAGTTCGTATGAGCAGTTCTTC

size: -
V: TRBV5-4
D: -
J: TRBJ2-5
CDR3: CASSAGEQETQYF
DNA: TGTGCCAGCAGCGCCGGGGAGCAAGAGACCCAGTACTTC

size: -
V: TRBV4-3
D: -
J: TRBJ1-5
CDR3: CASSQGVGNQPQHF
DNA: TGCGCCAGCAGCCAAGGCGTGGGCAATCAGCCCCAGCATTTT

size: many
V: TRBV4-1
D: TRBD1
J: TRBJ1-2
CDR3: CASSQVATGRYGYTF
DNA: TGCGCCAGCAGCCAAGTCGCGACAGGGCGATATGGCTACACCTTC

size: few
V: TRBV7-8
D: TRBD1
J: TRBJ2-7
CDR3: CASSLLRRGQDYEQYF
DNA: TGTGCCAGCAGCTTACTTCGCAGGGGACAGGACTACGAGCAGTACTTC

size: many
V: TRBV2
D: -
J: TRBJ2-1
CDR3: CAGGSYNEQFF
DNA: TGTGCCGGGGGTTCCTACAATGAGCAGTTCTTC

size: few
V: TRBV7-3
D: -
J: TRBJ2-5
CDR3: CASSLMATSQETQYF
DNA: TGTGCCAGCAGCTTAATGGCTACCTCTCAAGAGACCCAGTACTTC

size: -
V: TRBV20-1
D: -
J: TRBJ1-2
CDR3: CSASPGWGGENYGYTF
DNA: TGCAGTGCTAGCCCCGGGTGGGGGGGCGAAAACTATGGCTACACCTTC

size: -
V: TRBV11-2
D: TRBD2
J: TRBJ2-7
CDR3: CASSPGLAGAVHEQYF
DNA: TGTGCCAGCAGCCCCGGACTAGCGGGGGCCGTTCACGAGCAGTACTTC

size: -
V: TRBV6-5
D: -
J: TRBJ1-5
CDR3: CASSYSRRGNQPQHF
DNA: TGTGCCAGCAGTTACTCACGGAGAGGCAATCAGCCCCAGCATTTT

size: many
V: TRBV29-1
D: -
J: TRBJ2-1
CDR3: CSVPSPQQFF
DNA: TGCAGCGTTCCCAGCCCTCAGCAGTTCTTC

size: many
V: TRBV7-9
D: -
J: TRBJ1-1
CDR3: CASNPRGINTEAFF
DNA: TGTGCCAGCAACCCGAGGGGGATAAACACTGAAGCTTTCTTT

size: few
V: TRBV18
D: -
J: TRBJ2-1
CDR3: CASSYPEAGEGNEQFF
DNA: TGTGCCAGCTCATACCCGGAGGCAGGTGAGGGCAATGAGCAGTTCTTC

size: -
V: TRBV4-3
D: -
J: TRBJ1-1
CDR3: CASSQDTGSMNTEAFF
DNA: TGCGCCAGCAGCCAAGATACAGGATCAATGAACACTGAAGCTTTCTTT

size: many
V: TRBV20-1
D: TRBD1
J: TRBJ2-7
CDR3: CSAYLRDRSSYEQYF
DNA: TGCAGTGCTTACCTCCGGGACAGGAGCTCCTACGAGCAGTACTTC

size: few
V: TRBV7-2
D: TRBD1
J: TRBJ2-1
CDR3: CASSTGTGGGDEQFF
DNA: TGTGCCAGCAGCACGGGGACAGGGGGCGGCGATGAGCAGTTCTTC

size: few
V: TRBV12-3/TRBV12-4
D: -
J: TRBJ2-1
CDR3: CAIARVLLGNEQFF
DNA: TGTGCCATCGCCCGGGTACTCCTAGGAAATGAGCAGTTCTTC

size: many
V: TRBV4-2
D: TRBD2
J: TRBJ2-5
CDR3: CASSPRTRGDPQETQYF
DNA: TGTGCCAGCAGCCCGAGGACGCGGGGGGACCCCCAAGAGACCCAGTACTTC

size: few
V: TRBV29-1
D: -
J: TRBJ2-2
CDR3: CSVQDSGNTGELFF
DNA: TGCAGCGTCCAGGACAGTGGAAACACCGGGGAGCTGTTTTTT

size: few
V: TRBV4-1
D: -
J: TRBJ2-2
CDR3: CASSHPPGGLRAGELFF
DNA: TGCGCCAGCAGCCATCCACCCGGGGGCCTCCGGGCCGGGGAGCTGTTTTTT

size: many
V: TRBV4-3
D: -
J: TRBJ1-1
CDR3: CASSQEGVANTEAFF
DNA: TGCGCCAGCAGCCAAGAGGGGGTAGCAAACACTGAAGCTTTCTTT

size: many
V: TRBV12-3/TRBV12-4
D: -
J: TRBJ1-2
CDR3: CASRPTEAYGYTF
DNA: TGTGCCAGCAGGCCCACCGAAGCCTATGGCTACACCTTC

size: -
V: TRBV11-1
D: -
J: TRBJ1-1
CDR3: CASSLKYWAAPTEAFF
DNA: TGTGCCAGCAGCTTAAAGTATTGGGCAGCCCCTACGGAAGCTTTCTTT

size: -
V: TRBV20-1
D: -
J: TRBJ2-1
CDR3: CSARASIGGEQFF
DNA: TGCAGTGCTAGAGCCTCTATAGGCGGGGAGCAGTTCTTC

size: few
V: TRBV6-5
D: -
J: TRBJ2-5
CDR3: CASFPLAPGARTQYF
DNA: TGTGCCAGCTTCCCTCTAGCTCCAGGGGCAAGGACCCAGTACTTC

size: few
V: TRBV25-1
D: -
J: TRBJ2-4
CDR3: CASSEYNSKNIQYF
DNA: TGTGCCAGCAGTGAATACAACAGCAAAAACATTCAGTACTTC

size: few
V: TRBV6-2/TRBV6-3
D: -
J: TRBJ1-2
CDR3: CASKPRTESYGYTF
DNA: TGTGCCAGCAAACCCCGGACGGAAAGCTATGGCTACACCTTC

size: many
V: TRBV7-9
D: -
J: TRBJ1-2
CDR3: CASSLEQGGGYTF
DNA: TGTGCCAGCAGCTTAGAACAGGGCGGTGGCTACACCTTC

size: many
V: TRBV10-3
D: -
J: TRBJ2-1
CDR3: CAISDQDFDEQFF
DNA: TGTGCCATCAGTGATCAGGACTTCGATGAGCAGTTCTTC

size: -
V: TRBV5-4
D: -
J: TRBJ1-3
CDR3: CASSLASTYSGNTIYF
DNA: TGTGCCAGCAGCTTGGCCAGCACCTACTCTGGAAACACCATATATTTT

size: few
V: TRBV7-9
D: -
J: TRBJ1-1
CDR3: CASSLRAGRNTEAFF
DNA: TGTGCCAGCAGCCTCCGGGCAGGGCGGAACACTGAAGCTTTCTTT

size: many
V: TRBV5-1
D: -
J: TRBJ1-5
CDR3: CASSPGPPNQPQHF
DNA: TGCGCCAGCAGCCCCGGACCGCCAAATCAGCCCCAGCATTTT

size: few
V: TRBV4-1
D: -
J: TRBJ2-5
CDR3: CASSQGHSQETQYF
DNA: TGCGCCAGCAGCCAAGGTCACAGCCAAGAGACCCAGTACTTC

size: -
V: TRBV9
D: -
J: TRBJ2-3
CDR3: CASSVERTDTQYF
DNA: TGTGCCAGCAGCGTTGAACGGACAGATACGCAGTATTTT

size: -
V: TRBV11-1
D: TRBD2
J: TRBJ2-3
CDR3: CASSLIVAGGLSDTQYF
DNA: TGTGCCAGCAGCTTAATCGTAGCGGGGGGGCTCTCAGATACGCAGTATTTT

size: few
V: TRBV2
D: -
J: TRBJ2-4
CDR3: CASQGRSVQYF
DNA: TGTGCCAGCCAGGGCCGCTCAGTTCAGTACTTC

size: many
V: TRBV4-2
D: -
J: TRBJ2-3
CDR3: CASSPRPWEYKGDTQYF
DNA: TGTGCCAGCAGCCCCCGACCCTGGGAGTACAAGGGGGATACGCAGTATTTT

size: few
V: TRBV19
D: -
J: TRBJ2-1
CDR3: CASSPKLYNEQFF
DNA: TGTGCCAGTAGCCCGAAACTGTACAATGAGCAGTTCTTC

size: -
V: TRBV7-2
D: TRBD2
J: TRBJ2-2
CDR3: CASTKGLAGGGTGELFF
DNA: TGTGCCAGCACTAAGGGACTAGCGGGGGGTGGGACCGGGGAGCTGTTTTTT

size: few
V: TRBV7-2
D: -
J: TRBJ2-1
CDR3: CASSTRLVSQSEQFF
DNA: TGTGCCAGCAGCACCAGACTAGTTTCTCAAAGTGAGCAGTTCTTC

size: many
V: TRBV7-8
D: TRBD2
J: TRBJ2-3
CDR3: CASSLGLAGGLDTQYF
DNA: TGTGCCAGCAGCTTAGGACTAGCGGGGGGGCTGGATACGCAGTATTTT

size: few
V: TRBV7-9
D: -
J: TRBJ2-1
CDR3: CASSPSLTYNEQFF
DNA: TGTGCCAGCAGCCCCTCGCTTACTTACAATGAGCAGTTCTTC

size: many
V: TRBV5-1
D: -
J: TRBJ2-1
CDR3: CASSSEPGGTVSEQFF
DNA: TGCGCCAGCAGCTCCGAACCGGGCGGGACAGTCAGTGAGCAGTTCTTC

size: few
V: TRBV15
D: -
J: TRBJ2-3
CDR3: CATSIPYDSSTDTQYF
DNA: TGTGCCACCAGCATCCCCTACGACTCTAGCACAGATACGCAGTATTTT

size: few
V: TRBV19
D: -
J: TRBJ1-2
CDR3: CASSRPGTAPNYGYTF
DNA: TGTGCCAGTAGTCGACCCGGGACCGCGCCAAACTATGGCTACACCTTC

size: -
V: TRBV9
D: -
J: TRBJ1-2
CDR3: CASSDQTGSYGYTF
DNA: TGTGCCAGCAGCGACCAAACAGGGTCCTATGGCTACACCTTC

size: -
V: TRBV28
D: TRBD1
J: TRBJ2-2
CDR3: CATAQGDGTGELFF
DNA: TGTGCCACTGCACAGGGGGACGGCACCGGGGAGCTGTTTTTT

size: few
V: TRBV19
D: TRBD2
J: TRBJ2-2
CDR3: CASSRGANTGELFF
DNA: TGTGCCAGTAGTCGGGGGGCGAACACCGGGGAGCTGTTTTTT

size: few
V: TRBV20-1
D: -
J: TRBJ2-7
CDR3: CSARDLDSSYEQYF
DNA: TGCAGTGCTAGAGATCTGGACAGCTCCTACGAGCAGTACTTC

size: -
V: TRBV20-1
D: -
J: TRBJ1-1
CDR3: CSATPGAMNTEAFF
DNA: TGCAGTGCTACACCGGGGGCGATGAACACTGAAGCTTTCTTT

size: -
V: TRBV21-1
D: -
J: TRBJ2-1
CDR3: CASSKQDNEQFF
DNA: TGTGCCAGCAGCAAACAGGACAATGAGCAGTTCTTC

size: many
V: TRBV12-3/TRBV12-4
D: TRBD1
J: TRBJ2-7
CDR3: CASSRDRVEYF
DNA: TGTGCCAGCAGCCGAGACAGGGTGGAGTACTTC